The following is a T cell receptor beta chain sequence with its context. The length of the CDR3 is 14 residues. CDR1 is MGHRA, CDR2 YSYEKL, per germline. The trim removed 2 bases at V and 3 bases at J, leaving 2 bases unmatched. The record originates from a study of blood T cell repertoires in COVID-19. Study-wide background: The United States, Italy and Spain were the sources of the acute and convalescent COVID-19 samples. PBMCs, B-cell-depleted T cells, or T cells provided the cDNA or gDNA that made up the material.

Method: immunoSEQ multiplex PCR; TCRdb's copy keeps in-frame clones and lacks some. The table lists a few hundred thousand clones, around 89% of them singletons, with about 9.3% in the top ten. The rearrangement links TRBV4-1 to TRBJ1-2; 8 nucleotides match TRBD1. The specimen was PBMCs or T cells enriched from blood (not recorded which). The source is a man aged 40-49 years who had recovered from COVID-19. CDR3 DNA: TGCGCCAGCAGCCAAAACAGGGGGGACTATGGCTACACCTTC. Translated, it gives CASSQNRGDYGYTF.